This T cell receptor beta chain is drawn from a study of memory CD4+ T cells and cytomegalovirus serostatus (dated by TCRdb to the late 2010s). Concerning the study at large: The cohort comprised roughly 35 healthy Belgian adults, 9 CMV seropositive and 24 CMV seronegative. CD4+ memory TCRbeta repertoires of a Belgian cohort with known cytomegalovirus serostatus were sequenced in order to replicate a published TCR-based CMV serostatus classifier.

What the study reported, not specific to this receptor: Among the 164 previously reported CMV-associated TCRbeta sequences, approximately 70 showed up in the CD4+ memory repertoires, with each one found in between one and five individuals. Unlike the original study, which covered naive and memory CD4+ and CD8+ populations, the Belgian study sequenced only CD4+CD45RO+ memory cells. On the Belgian cohort, the classifier built on the original framework reached a median bootstrapped AUC of about 0.95, with a 95% CI of 0.76-1.00. CMV serostatus prediction reached a median bootstrapped AUC of roughly 0.95 with the original framework and just over 0.9 with a US-trained random forest. Results were interpreted as suggesting that the CMV-associated TCR signature is largely present in the CD4+ memory repertoire.

Germline trimming: 1 base from V, 10 bases from J; junction bases outside gene matches: 7. The CDR3, cysteine through phenylalanine, is 16 amino acids long. CDR3 DNA is the only sequence kept; it has 48 bases, read in frame from the first base. From the germline V gene, CDR1 is LGHNA and CDR2 is YNFKEQ. Single viable CD3+CD4+CD8-CD45RO+ cells were sorted as memory CD4+ T cells on a FACSAria II. To determine CMV serostatus, a Roche Elecsys assay was used that detects serum IgG against CMV pp150, pp28, p38 and p52. Following thawing, total CD4+ T cells were enriched through positive selection using CD4 magnetic microbeads. The samples came from a different study that was designed specifically to examine the CD4+ T cell memory repertoire. Peripheral blood mononuclear cells were isolated and cryopreserved following standard operating procedures; serum was stored at -80 °C. The staining used CD3-PerCP (BW264/56), CD4-APC (RPA-T4), CD45RO-PE (UCHT1) and CD8-Pacific Orange (3B5) antibodies, and Sytox blue was used to exclude non-viable cells.

The Quick-DNA Microprep Kit was used to extract genomic DNA from the sorted cells. TCRbeta DNA was amplified with the immunoSEQ hsTCRbeta kit following the manufacturer's protocol. TCRbeta libraries were sequenced on an Illumina MiSeq instrument. As for how the authors treated the data: Once out-of-frame sequences had been removed, a few million distinct TCRbeta sequences were left, which works out to an average of roughly 64,000 per individual. Each individual was scored using the number of 164 previously reported CMV-associated TCRbeta sequences that the individual carried and the total number of productive distinct TCRbeta sequences. A beta-binomial model was reimplemented in Python, and random forests from scikit-learn, run with default parameters, were trained on data from the US cohort. Classifier performance on the Belgian cohort was summarized as median AUC with percentile confidence intervals over 10,000 bootstrap iterations. This immuneACCESS table, as held by TCRdb, lists in-frame sequences with V and J called but not all clones. Of the missing ones, under half trace to an unresolved V gene in checked studies; the others have no known cause. V and J calls and clone size are those listed in that table; D and trimming were worked out from the DNA. The sample records under 45,000 clones, approximately 80% of which are singletons. In total, the top ten clones hold roughly 0.5% of the sample.

This clone was found a few times. Which antigen it targets is not known. No much larger clone exists at a distance of one base, and base qualities are not known. This TCR was recovered from an adult in good health and CMV-seronegative. The specimen sequenced was memory CD4+ T cells from blood. The sequence joins TRBV4-2 to TRBJ2-1; the junction holds 13 bases that match TRBD2. CDR3 sequence: CASSQARTSGGKEQFF. The DNA reads TGTGCCAGCAGCCAAGCTCGGACTAGCGGGGGCAAGGAGCAGTTCTTC.